This entry lists 20 T cell receptor beta chains sequenced from one sample in a study of vaccination and CD4 T cells after COVID-19. The Oncomine TCR Beta short-read assay sequenced DNA from cultured CD4+ T cells. TCRdb re-called the PCR reads through MiXCR, storing one row per CDR3 protein. This table has approximately 17,000 distinct CDR3 sequences, roughly 56% appearing once. Stated treatment: roughly ten-day PBMC culture with coronavirus spike peptide pools or control peptides (ViraFEST assay). Their cognate antigens are unknown. The sequenced material came from CD4+ T cells from blood, cultured in vitro. These TCRs come from a human donor who had recovered from COVID-19.

The count of this clonotype is one. The rearrangement joins TRBV7-2 to TRBJ2-1; 9 nucleotides match TRBD2. CDR3 size: 17 residues. Germline V lookup: CDR1 SGHTA, CDR2 FQGNSA. V lost 0 bases, J lost 4 bases, and 7 bases stayed unmatched. The CDR3 nucleotides are TGTGCCAGCAGCTTAGCGCCCTGGCTAGCGGGGTACAATGAGCAGTTCTTC. This translates into CASSLAPWLAGYNEQFF.

J is TRBJ2-1 and V is TRBV5-8; either TRBD1 or TRBD2 may fit D (5 bases each). The CDR3 sequence is 12 residues long. From germline, CDR1 is SGHTS and CDR2 YDEGEE. V dropped 4 bases and J dropped 9 bases, with 11 bases sitting between them. CDR3: CASSRDPAEQFF. The CDR3 nucleotides are TGTGCCAGCAGCCGGGACCCCGCTGAGCAGTTCTTC.

This chain joins TRBV25-1 and TRBJ1-1; D ambiguous. Trimming removed 1 base from V and 0 bases from J, with 9 bases in between. Germline values: CDR1 MGHDK, CDR2 SYGVNS. CDR3 size: 15 residues. CDR3: CASSELGTVNTEAFF. As DNA, the CDR3 is TGTGCCAGCAGTGAATTGGGAACGGTGAACACTGAAGCTTTCTTT.

This clonotype was counted a few times. The CDR3 sequence: CASRGQFSSYEQYF. CDR3 nucleotides: TGTGCCAGCAGAGGACAGTTCAGCTCCTACGAGCAGTACTTC. The rearrangement links TRBV25-1 to TRBJ2-7; weak D call: TRBD1 (6 bases). The CDR3 sequence is 14 residues long. Between the trimmed V and J ends, which lost 6 bases and 0 bases, there was a span of 12 bases. The germline V gene encodes CDR1 MGHDK and CDR2 SYGVNS.

The chain uses TRBV3-1 and TRBJ1-3; D remains ambiguous. Germline assignment: CDR1 LGHDT and CDR2 YNNKEL (reference sequence). Deletions cut 4 bases from V and 4 bases from J, with 8 bases between. This CDR3 spans 13 amino acids. In DNA form, the CDR3 reads TGTGCCAGCAGCCCACAGTGGGGAAACACCATATATTTT. Amino acid sequence: CASSPQWGNTIYF.

V usage is TRBV7-2 and J usage is TRBJ2-3; no reliable D call. CDR3 size: 16 residues. Germline V CDR1 and CDR2: SGHTA, FQGNSA. The V end lost 5 bases, the J end lost 0 bases, and 15 bases lay between the germline ends. The CDR3 bases are TGTGCCAGCAGCCCTCGAGGTGGCAGGAGCACAGATACGCAGTATTTT. It translates to CASSPRGGRSTDTQYF. Combining the CDR3 with reference TRBV7-2 and TRBJ2-3 gives the whole variable domain GAGVSQSPSNKVTEKGKDVELRCDPISGHTALYWYRQSLGQGLEFLIYFQGNSAPDKSGLPSDRFSAERTGGSVSTLTIQRTQQEDSAVYLCASSPRGGRSTDTQYFGPGTRLTVL.

The genes are TRBV2 and TRBJ1-2; possibly TRBD1 for D (6 bases). This CDR3 has 14 residues. Germline CDR1 and CDR2: SNHLY and FYNNEI. The germline V and J ends were trimmed by 7 bases and 4 bases, with 16 bases remaining between them. The CDR3 sequence is CASTGRGLAYGYTF. DNA for the CDR3: TGTGCCAGCACCGGCCGGGGGCTGGCCTATGGCTACACCTTC.

In this sample, this clonotype turned up a few times. The chain uses TRBV27 and TRBJ2-5; TRBD2 matches 15 bases. Germline CDR1 MNHEY, CDR2 SMNVEV (reference sequence). The CDR3 runs to 19 residues. V was clipped by 4 bases and J by 1 base; unmatched bases: 10. CDR3 in DNA: TGTGCCAGCAGTTACGGGACTAGCGGGGGGAGAAGAGGCCAAGAGACCCAGTACTTC. Encoded protein: CASSYGTSGGRRGQETQYF.

The rearrangement joins TRBV2 to TRBJ1-5; D is undetermined. The ends were cut back, 5 bases at V and 4 bases at J, with 12 bases in the middle. Germline lookup yields CDR1 SNHLY and CDR2 FYNNEI. This CDR3 comprises 14 residues. CDR3 in amino acids: CASSQGTTNQPQHF. The CDR3 bases are TGTGCCAGCAGTCAAGGTACTACAAATCAGCCCCAGCATTTT.

This sequence joins TRBV7-2 and TRBJ2-7, with 7 bases fitting TRBD2. The length of the CDR3 is 18 residues. Germline CDR1 is SGHTA and CDR2 is FQGNSA. V was pared by 1 base and J by 0 bases, with 12 bases of the junction left unmatched. The CDR3 bases are TGTGCCAGCAGCTTAGTTGCGGCGGCGGGAGACCTCTCCTACGAGCAGTACTTC. Residues: CASSLVAAAGDLSYEQYF.

This clonotype has a handful of counts. V usage is TRBV20-1 and J usage is TRBJ2-3; 10 bases align to TRBD1. The germline CDR1 and CDR2 sequences are DFQATT and SNEGSKA (reference sequence). CDR3 length equals 14 residues. V shed 5 bases, J shed 1 base, and the junction held 3 bases outside the gene matches. The CDR3 loop is CSAPGTGGTDTQYF. CDR3 in DNA: TGCAGTGCTCCTGGGACAGGGGGCACAGATACGCAGTATTTT.

The J gene is TRBJ2-5, the V gene TRBV20-1; unclear D gene. CDR1 DFQATT and CDR2 SNEGSKA come from the germline V gene (reference sequence). Trimming shortened V by 8 bases and J by 2 bases, and 12 bases separated the two germline ends. There are 12 residues in the CDR3. This chain's CDR3 is CSWLVGQETQYF. CDR3 sequence (DNA): TGCAGTTGGCTAGTGGGGCAAGAGACCCAGTACTTC.

In this sample, this clonotype turned up a few times. The chain joins TRBV20-1 to TRBJ2-5, with TRBD2 identical over 7 bases. Germline CDR1 is DFQATT and CDR2 is SNEGSKA (reference sequence). The CDR3 length is 15 residues. Trimming removed 0 bases from V and 5 bases from J; junction bases left unmatched: 9. CDR3 residues: CSARDLAGDLETQYF. The CDR3 coding sequence is TGCAGTGCTAGAGATCTGGCGGGAGATCTGGAGACCCAGTACTTC.

The rearrangement links TRBV6-1 to TRBJ1-5; 11 bases agree with TRBD1. This CDR3 has 15 residues. Per germline, CDR1 MNHNS and CDR2 SASEGT. Germline trimming cut 6 bases from V and 5 bases from J; bases unmatched to any gene: 6. The CDR3 DNA reads TGTGCCAGCAGCCCTGTGGGACAGGGGGATCAGCCCCAGCATTTT. It specifies CASSPVGQGDQPQHF.

In its sample, this clonotype was seen a few times. The CDR3, as DNA: TGTGCCAGCAGCTTAGGTCAGGGTCTGGGCAATCAGCCCCAGCATTTT. Translated, it gives CASSLGQGLGNQPQHF. The chain combines TRBV7-6 with TRBJ1-5, with D perhaps matching TRBD1 (5 bases). The V gene's germline CDR1 is SGHVS and CDR2 FNYEAQ. Trimming took 1 base from V and 2 from J, leaving 12 bases between them. The CDR3 is 16 amino acids.

This clonotype was counted a few times. The chain uses TRBV20-1 and TRBJ1-2; D is possibly TRBD1 (6 bases). The V end lost 7 bases, the J end lost 4 bases, and 22 bases lay between the germline ends. This CDR3 has 15 amino acids. CDR1 and CDR2 from the germline V gene are DFQATT and SNEGSKA (reference sequence). The DNA for the CDR3 is TGCAGTGTTCGTCCCAGGGGAAACTTGGGCTATGGCTACACCTTC. Protein sequence: CSVRPRGNLGYGYTF.

The CDR3 protein is CASSPSLSGGEQYF. DNA for the CDR3: TGTGCCAGCAGCCCATCCCTTAGCGGCGGCGAGCAGTACTTC. J is TRBJ2-7 and V is TRBV9, with D perhaps TRBD2 (6 bases). The V gene lost 4 bases and the J gene lost 6 bases, with 17 bases spanning the gap. The CDR3 has 14 residues. Germline V gene sequence: CDR1 SGDLS, CDR2 YYNGEE.

The V and J genes are TRBV5-4 and TRBJ2-3; weak D call: TRBD2 (6 bases). With 0 bases removed from V and 5 bases from J, the gap between germline ends came to 16 bases. Germline V lookup: CDR1 SGHNT, CDR2 YYREEE (reference sequence). The length of the CDR3 is 16 residues. The DNA for the CDR3 is TGTGCCAGCAGCTTGGTGGGGACCAGGCGGGGAGATACGCAGTATTTT. Amino acid sequence: CASSLVGTRRGDTQYF. Variable domain in full (rest from reference TRBV5-4 and TRBJ2-3): ETGVTQSPTHLIKTRGQQVTLRCSSQSGHNTVSWYQQALGQGPQFIFQYYREEENGRGNFPPRFSGLQFPNYSSELNVNALELDDSALYLCASSLVGTRRGDTQYFGPGTRLTVL.

This chain uses TRBV7-2 with TRBJ2-1, with 7 bases lining up with TRBD2. Looked up from germline, CDR1 is SGHTA and CDR2 is FQGNSA. Trimming at V came to 1 base and at J to 5 bases, leaving 5 bases not matched to a gene. CDR3 length equals 15 residues. The DNA for the CDR3 is TGTGCCAGCAGCTTAGAGGCTAGCGGAAACAATGAGCAGTTCTTC. The encoded protein is CASSLEASGNNEQFF. The variable domain in full, completed from reference TRBV7-2 and TRBJ2-1, reads GAGVSQSPSNKVTEKGKDVELRCDPISGHTALYWYRQSLGQGLEFLIYFQGNSAPDKSGLPSDRFSAERTGGSVSTLTIQRTQQEDSAVYLCASSLEASGNNEQFFGPGTRLTVL.

The sample holds a few counts of this clonotype. The gene calls are TRBV4-3 and TRBJ1-2, with no clear D. Trimming took off 0 bases at V and 2 bases at J, with 4 bases between the two ends. From germline, CDR1 is LGHNA and CDR2 YSLEER. This CDR3 is 13 amino acids long. CDR3 nucleotide sequence: TGCGCCAGCAGCCAAGATCACAACTATGGCTACACCTTC. The encoded protein is CASSQDHNYGYTF.